This TCR beta chain was retrieved from a study of blood T cell repertoires in COVID-19 (dated by TCRdb to the early 2020s). Study-level background: Collaborator samples came from the United States, Italy and Spain and covered acute and convalescent phases of COVID-19. The samples were drawn from the first 160 participants of the ongoing ImmuneRACE study and from 1,254 subjects provided by 6 global collaborators. Nearly every sample came with metadata listing a de-identified subject ID, COVID-19 status, age in years and sex. A freely available public database, intended as a resource for researchers studying the immune response to SARS-CoV-2, is where the repertoires were released. Where available, HLA class I and class II types were obtained from metadata supplied by the sample provider rather than from assay-based typing. The material from the prospective study consisted of cDNA or gDNA derived from T cells, B-cell-depleted T cells, or PBMCs. The dataset comprised deeply sampled blood TCRbeta repertoires from subjects exposed to, actively infected with, or recovered from COVID-19.

TCRbeta CDR3 regions were amplified from genomic DNA by means of the immunoSEQ Assay, a bias-controlled multiplex PCR. Concerning the study's data processing: Within the assay, amplification of reference gene primers was used to estimate how many nucleated cells each sample contained. Sequence reads were collapsed and filtered to measure the absolute abundance of every unique TCRbeta CDR3 rearrangement. Productive Simpson clonality was computed per sample as the square root of Simpson's diversity index over productive rearrangements. TCRdb obtained this table from immuneACCESS and retained in-frame rearrangements with V and J assigned. These tables miss some clones; where compared with another copy, unresolved V genes account for less than half of the shortfall, and the remainder is unexplained. That table furnishes V, J and clone size, whereas the DNA furnished D and trimming. Present in this sample are about 58,000 clones, over 75% of which were seen just once. The ten largest clones represent roughly 4.8% of the sample.

Including cysteine and phenylalanine, the CDR3 has 11 amino acids. The only DNA kept is the CDR3, 33 bases in frame from the first base. In the germline V gene, CDR1 corresponds to MDHEN and CDR2 to SYDVKM. This clone was seen more than once but under ten times. Which antigen it targets is not known. At one end the junction does not follow the germline gene, possibly because of a read error. Here is what the overall study found, with its caveats: The amount of clinical and demographic metadata varied by source and participant and was provided uncurated.

The collaborating institutions used their own protocols to collect whole blood in K2EDTA tubes. For TCRbeta analysis, collaborator samples were shipped as frozen whole blood, as isolated PBMCs, or as DNA extracted from either sample type. The sequenced sample was peripheral blood. The TCR comes from a man between 40 and 49 years old with active COVID-19. The rearrangement combines TRBV28 with TRBJ2-7; D gene: possibly TRBD2, on 5 matching bases. The CDR3 protein is CASSPGTSAFF. At the DNA level, the sequence is TGTGCCAGCAGCCCCGGAACTAGTGCGTTCTTC.